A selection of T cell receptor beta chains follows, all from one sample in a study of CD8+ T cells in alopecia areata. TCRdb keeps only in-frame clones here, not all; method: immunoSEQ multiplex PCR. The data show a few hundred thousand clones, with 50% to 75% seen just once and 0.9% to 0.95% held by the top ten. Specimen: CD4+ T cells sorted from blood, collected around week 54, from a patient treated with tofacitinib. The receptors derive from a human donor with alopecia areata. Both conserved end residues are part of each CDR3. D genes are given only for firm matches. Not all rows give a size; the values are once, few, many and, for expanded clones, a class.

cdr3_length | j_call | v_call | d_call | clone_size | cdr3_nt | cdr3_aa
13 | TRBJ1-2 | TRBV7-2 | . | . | TGTGCCAGCAGCGTTACCCCTAACTATGGCTACACCTTC | CASSVTPNYGYTF
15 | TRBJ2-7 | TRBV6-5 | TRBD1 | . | TGTGCCAGCAGTTACTTCGACAGGGATCACTACGAGCAGTACTTC | CASSYFDRDHYEQYF
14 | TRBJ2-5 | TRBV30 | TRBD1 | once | TGTGCCTGGGCGCAGGGACAGGACCAAGAGACCCAGTACTTC | CAWAQGQDQETQYF
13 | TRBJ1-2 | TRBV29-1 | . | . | TGCAGCGTTGAGGGAGGAGCTGGGTATGGCTACACCTTC | CSVEGGAGYGYTF
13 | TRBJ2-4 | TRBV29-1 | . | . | TGCAGCGTGGCAGGCCTAGCCAAAAACATTCAGTACTTC | CSVAGLAKNIQYF
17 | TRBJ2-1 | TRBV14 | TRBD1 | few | TGTGCCAGCAGCCAAGTAATTGTCGGGACAGGGAGCAATGAGCAGTTCTTC | CASSQVIVGTGSNEQFF
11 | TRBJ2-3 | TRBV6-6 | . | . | TGTGCCAGCAAAAACCCAGATACGCAGTATTTT | CASKNPDTQYF
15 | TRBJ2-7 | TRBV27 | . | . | TGTGCCAGCAGTTTATCGACCCCGTCGATCTACGAGCAGTACTTC | CASSLSTPSIYEQYF
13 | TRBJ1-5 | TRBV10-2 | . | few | TGCGCCAGCAGTGAGAGGCAGAATCAGCCCCAGCATTTT | CASSERQNQPQHF
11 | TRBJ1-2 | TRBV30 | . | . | TGTGCCTGGAGCCAGGGGTATGGCTACACCTTC | CAWSQGYGYTF
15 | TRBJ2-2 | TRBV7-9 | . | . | TGTGCCAGCAGCTTAACTCAGACGAACACCGGGGAGCTGTTTTTT | CASSLTQTNTGELFF
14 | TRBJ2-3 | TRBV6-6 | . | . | TGTGCCAGCAGGGAACAAATTACACCAGATACGCAGTATTTT | CASREQITPDTQYF
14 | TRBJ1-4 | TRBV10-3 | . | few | TGTGCCATCAGCCGGGACGGAGGTAATGAAAAACTGTTTTTT | CAISRDGGNEKLFF
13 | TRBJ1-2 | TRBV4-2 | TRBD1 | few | TGTGCCAGCAGCTTACAGGGGGAAGATGGCTACACCTTC | CASSLQGEDGYTF
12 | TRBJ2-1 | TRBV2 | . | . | TGTGCCAGCAGTGAAGAGGGGTACGAGCAGTTCTTC | CASSEEGYEQFF
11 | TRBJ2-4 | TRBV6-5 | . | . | TGTGCCAGCACCCGAGGGGCCATTCAGTACTTC | CASTRGAIQYF
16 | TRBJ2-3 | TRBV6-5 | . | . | TGTGCCAGCAGTTACTCGACCGTCGCTAGCACAGATACGCAGTATTTT | CASSYSTVASTDTQYF